Sequencing of this TCR beta chain was carried out in a study of Ad26.COV2.S vaccination and SARS-CoV-2 variants. The wider study: The authors gave Ad26.COV2.S intramuscularly, either once or twice 56 days apart.

Study-wide findings and caveats: Vaccine recipients posted higher spike-specific TCR breadth than their placebo counterparts.

Germline CDR1 and CDR2: SGHKS and YYEKEE (reference sequence). Trimming removed 2 bases from V and 7 bases from J; junction bases left unmatched: 7. The CDR3 consists of 14 residues. This sample's treatment: about 20 received Ad26.COV2.S at low or high dose, single or two shots; several received placebo; per-sample allocation not given. Sampling happened 63 days after the first vaccine or placebo injection. A remark on this clone: What it recognizes is unknown.

Generated by immunoSEQ multiplex PCR, the TCRdb table keeps only in-frame clones and is missing some. The table shows more than 300,000 clones, with 85% occurring only once. This sample comprised peripheral blood, obtained in a trial of Ad26.COV2.S vaccine versus placebo. This TCR came from a person aged 18-65 years who received the Ad26.COV2.S COVID-19 vaccine or a placebo. This chain joins TRBV5-5 and TRBJ1-2, with 8 bases aligning to TRBD1. The CDR3 region has the DNA TGTGCCAGCAGCTTCGAGTCAGGGGGCCCTGGCTACACCTTC. Translated: CASSFESGGPGYTF.